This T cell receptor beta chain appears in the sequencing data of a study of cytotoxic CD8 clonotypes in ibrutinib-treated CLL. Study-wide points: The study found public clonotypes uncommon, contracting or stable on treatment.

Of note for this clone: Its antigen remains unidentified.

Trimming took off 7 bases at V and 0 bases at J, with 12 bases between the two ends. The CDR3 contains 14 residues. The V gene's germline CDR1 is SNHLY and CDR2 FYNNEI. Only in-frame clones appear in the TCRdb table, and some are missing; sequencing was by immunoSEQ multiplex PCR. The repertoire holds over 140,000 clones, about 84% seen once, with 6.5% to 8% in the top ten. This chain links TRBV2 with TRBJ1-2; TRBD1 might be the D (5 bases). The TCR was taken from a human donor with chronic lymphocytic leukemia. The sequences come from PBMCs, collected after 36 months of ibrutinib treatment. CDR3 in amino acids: CASTMAGPNYGYTF. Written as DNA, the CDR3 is TGTGCCAGCACTATGGCGGGACCTAACTATGGCTACACCTTC. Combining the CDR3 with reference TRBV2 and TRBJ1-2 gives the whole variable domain EPEVTQTPSHQVTQMGQEVILRCVPISNHLYFYWYRQILGQKVEFLVSFYNNEISEKSEIFDDQFSVERPDGSNFTLKIRSTKLEDSAMYFCASTMAGPNYGYTFGSGTRLTVV.